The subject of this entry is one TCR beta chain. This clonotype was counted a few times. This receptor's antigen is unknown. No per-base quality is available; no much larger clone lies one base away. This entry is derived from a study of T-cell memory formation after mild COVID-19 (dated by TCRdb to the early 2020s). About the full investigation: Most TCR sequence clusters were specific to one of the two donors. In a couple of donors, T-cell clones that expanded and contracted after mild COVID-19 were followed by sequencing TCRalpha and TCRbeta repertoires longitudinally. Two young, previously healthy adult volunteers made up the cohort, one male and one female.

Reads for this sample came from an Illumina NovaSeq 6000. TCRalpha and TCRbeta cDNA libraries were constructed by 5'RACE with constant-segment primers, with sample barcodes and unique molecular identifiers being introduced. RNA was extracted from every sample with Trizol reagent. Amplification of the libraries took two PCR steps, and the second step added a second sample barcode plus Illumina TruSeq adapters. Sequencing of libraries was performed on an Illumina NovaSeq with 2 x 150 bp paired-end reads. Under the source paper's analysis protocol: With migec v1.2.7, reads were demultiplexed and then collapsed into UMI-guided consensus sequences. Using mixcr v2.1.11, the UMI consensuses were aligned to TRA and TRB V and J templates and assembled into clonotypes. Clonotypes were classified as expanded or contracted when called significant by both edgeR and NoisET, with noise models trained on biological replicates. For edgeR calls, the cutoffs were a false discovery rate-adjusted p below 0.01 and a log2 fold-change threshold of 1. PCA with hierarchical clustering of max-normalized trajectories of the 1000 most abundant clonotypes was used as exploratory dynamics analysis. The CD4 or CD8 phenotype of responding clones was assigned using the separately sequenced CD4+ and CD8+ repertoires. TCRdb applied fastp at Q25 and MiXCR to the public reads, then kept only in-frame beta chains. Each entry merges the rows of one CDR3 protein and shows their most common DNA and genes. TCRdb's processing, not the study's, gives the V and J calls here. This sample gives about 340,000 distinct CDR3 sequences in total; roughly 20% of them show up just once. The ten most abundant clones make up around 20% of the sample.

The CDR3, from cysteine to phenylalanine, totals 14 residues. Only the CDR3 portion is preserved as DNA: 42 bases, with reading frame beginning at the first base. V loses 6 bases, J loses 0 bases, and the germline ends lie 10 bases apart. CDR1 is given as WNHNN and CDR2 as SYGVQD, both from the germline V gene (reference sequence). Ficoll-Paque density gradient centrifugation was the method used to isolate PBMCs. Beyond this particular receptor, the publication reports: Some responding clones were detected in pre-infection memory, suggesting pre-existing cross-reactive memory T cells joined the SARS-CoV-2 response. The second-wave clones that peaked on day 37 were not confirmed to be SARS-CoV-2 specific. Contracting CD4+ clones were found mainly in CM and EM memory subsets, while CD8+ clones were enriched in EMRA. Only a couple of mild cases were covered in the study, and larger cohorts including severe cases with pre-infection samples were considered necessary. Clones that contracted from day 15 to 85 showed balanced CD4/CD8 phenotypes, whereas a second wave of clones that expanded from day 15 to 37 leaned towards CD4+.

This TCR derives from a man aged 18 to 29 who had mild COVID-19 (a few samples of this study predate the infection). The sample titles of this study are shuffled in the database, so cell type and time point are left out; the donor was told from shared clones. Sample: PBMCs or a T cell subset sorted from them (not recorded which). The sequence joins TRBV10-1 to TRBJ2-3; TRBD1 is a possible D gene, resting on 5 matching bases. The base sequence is TGCGCCAGCAGAAATAGGACAAGCACAGATACGCAGTATTTT. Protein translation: CASRNRTSTDTQYF.